The clone carrying this T cell receptor beta chain was observed a single time. Its antigen is still unknown. Germline V lookup: CDR1 MNHEY, CDR2 SMNVEV (reference sequence). This CDR3 is 14 amino acids long. V gave up 5 bases and J gave up 2 bases; unmatched junction bases: 5. Each donor's status was that of a healthy bone marrow donor. Both 60 Vbeta primers and 13 Jbeta primers went into the PCR. Sequencing used immunoSEQ multiplex PCR; TCRdb keeps in-frame clones, though not all of them. The table shows under 110,000 clones, with approximately 79% occurring only once. This sample was included in a study of cytomegalovirus exposure and HLA in healthy donors. Turning to the study itself: The study's early data release held about 85 million unique TCRs from HLA-typed donors. Study-wide results and limits: The study dropped some indistinguishable V segments, TRBV6-2 and TRBV6-3 among them.

Input material: PBMCs. This TCR came from a man in his sixties in good health and CMV-seronegative. The chain recombines TRBV27 with TRBJ2-5; 7 nucleotides line up with TRBD1. In DNA form, the CDR3 reads TGTGCCAGCAGTCGGGACAGATATCAAGAGACCCAGTACTTC. Its protein is CASSRDRYQETQYF.